This section outlines one T cell receptor beta chain sequence together with its context. The data belong to a study of blood T cell repertoires in COVID-19. The wider study: Both acute and convalescent COVID-19 samples were obtained from the United States, Italy and Spain.

TCRdb's table, derived via immunoSEQ multiplex PCR, lists solely in-frame clones and lacks some. The data show about 180,000 clones, around 86% seen once. Those who participated ranged in age from about 18 to 89 years and resided in about two dozen US areas. The clonotype comes from a woman in her twenties or thirties who had recovered from COVID-19. Sequencing was carried out using PBMCs or T cells enriched from blood (not recorded which).

CDR3 nucleotide sequence: TGTGCCAGCAGCGGGGGGTGGACCGTTGAAGCTTTCTTT. This sequence encodes CASSGGWTVEAFF. The V and J genes are TRBV11-2 and TRBJ1-1, with D possibly TRBD1 on 5 matching bases. CDR1 is SGHAT, CDR2 FQNNGV, per germline. This CDR3 region has 13 residues. Trimming removed 5 bases from V and 7 bases from J, with 14 bases in between.